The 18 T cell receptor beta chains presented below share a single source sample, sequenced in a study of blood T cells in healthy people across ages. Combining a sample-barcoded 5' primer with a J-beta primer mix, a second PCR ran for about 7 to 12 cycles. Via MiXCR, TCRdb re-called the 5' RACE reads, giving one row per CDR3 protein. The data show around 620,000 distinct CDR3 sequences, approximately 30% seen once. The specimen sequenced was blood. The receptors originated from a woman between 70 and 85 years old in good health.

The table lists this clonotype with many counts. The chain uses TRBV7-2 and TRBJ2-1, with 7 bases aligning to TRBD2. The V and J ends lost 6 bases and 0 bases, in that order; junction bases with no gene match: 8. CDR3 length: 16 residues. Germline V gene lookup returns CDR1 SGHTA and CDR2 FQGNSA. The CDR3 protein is CASSSGGSSSYNEQFF. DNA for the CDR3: TGTGCCAGCAGTTCCGGGGGGTCTAGCTCCTACAATGAGCAGTTCTTC.

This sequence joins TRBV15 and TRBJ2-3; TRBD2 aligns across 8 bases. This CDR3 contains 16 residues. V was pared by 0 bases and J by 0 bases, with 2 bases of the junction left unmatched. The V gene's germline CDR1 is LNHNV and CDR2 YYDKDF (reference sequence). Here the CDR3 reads CATSREAGVSTDTQYF. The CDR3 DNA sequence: TGTGCCACCAGCAGAGAAGCGGGGGTTAGCACAGATACGCAGTATTTT.

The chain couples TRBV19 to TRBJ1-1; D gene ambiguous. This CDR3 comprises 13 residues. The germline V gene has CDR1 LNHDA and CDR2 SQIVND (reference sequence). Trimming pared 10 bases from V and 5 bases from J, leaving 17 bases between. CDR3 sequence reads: CATSFRSGTEAFF. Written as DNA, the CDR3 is TGTGCCACGTCTTTCCGTAGTGGGACTGAAGCTTTCTTT. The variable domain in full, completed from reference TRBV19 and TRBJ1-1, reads DGGITQSPKYLFRKEGQNVTLSCEQNLNHDAMYWYRQDPGQGLRLIYYSQIVNDFQKGDIAEGYSVSREKKESFPLTVTSAQKNPTAFYLCATSFRSGTEAFFGQGTRLTVV.

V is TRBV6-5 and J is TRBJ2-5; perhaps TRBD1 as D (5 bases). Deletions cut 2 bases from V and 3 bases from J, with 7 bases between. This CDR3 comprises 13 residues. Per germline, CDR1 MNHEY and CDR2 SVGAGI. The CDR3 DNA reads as TGTGCCAGCAGTTACATCAGGGAAGAGACCCAGTACTTC. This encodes CASSYIREETQYF.

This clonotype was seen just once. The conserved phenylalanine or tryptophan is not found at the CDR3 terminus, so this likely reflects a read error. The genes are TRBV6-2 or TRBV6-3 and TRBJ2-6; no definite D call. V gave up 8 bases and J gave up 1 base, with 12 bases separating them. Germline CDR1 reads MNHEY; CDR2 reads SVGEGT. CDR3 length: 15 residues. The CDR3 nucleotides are TGTGCCAGCGACCTCCTGGGGTCTGGGGCCAACGTCCTGACTCAC. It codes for CASDLLGSGANVLTH.

CDR3 DNA sequence: TGTGCCAGCAGCCAAGATCTCCAGGGGGCAAATGAAAAACTGTTTTTT. Translating gives CASSQDLQGANEKLFF. The chain employs TRBV4-2 and TRBJ1-4; the match to TRBD1 covers 8 bases. The germline V gene has CDR1 LGHNA and CDR2 YNFKEQ. The CDR3 covers 16 residues. The V segment lost 0 bases and the J segment 5 bases; nucleotides outside the gene matches: 5.

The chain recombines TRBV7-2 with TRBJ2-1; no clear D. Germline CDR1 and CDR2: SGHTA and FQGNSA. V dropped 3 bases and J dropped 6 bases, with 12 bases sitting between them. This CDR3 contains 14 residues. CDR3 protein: CASSFLLESNEQFF. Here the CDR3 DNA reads TGTGCCAGCAGCTTCCTCTTGGAAAGCAATGAGCAGTTCTTC.

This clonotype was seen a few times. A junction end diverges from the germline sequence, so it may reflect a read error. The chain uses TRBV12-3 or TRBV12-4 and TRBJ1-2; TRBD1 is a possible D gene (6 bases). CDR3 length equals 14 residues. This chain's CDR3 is CASSFIGGGDGCTF. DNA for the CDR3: TGTGCCAGCAGTTTTATAGGGGGAGGGGACGGCTGCACCTTC.

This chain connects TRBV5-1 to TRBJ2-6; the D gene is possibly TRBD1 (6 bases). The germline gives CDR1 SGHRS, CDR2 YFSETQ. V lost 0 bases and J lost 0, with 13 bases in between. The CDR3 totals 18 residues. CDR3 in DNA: TGCGCCAGCAGCTTGGCCCCAGGACAGTCCTCTGGGGCCAACGTCCTGACTTTC. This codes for CASSLAPGQSSGANVLTF.

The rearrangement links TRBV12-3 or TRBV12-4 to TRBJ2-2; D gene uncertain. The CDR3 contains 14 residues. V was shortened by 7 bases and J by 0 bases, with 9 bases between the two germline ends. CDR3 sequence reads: CASIYVSNTGELFF. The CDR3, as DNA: TGTGCCAGCATATATGTATCGAACACCGGGGAGCTGTTTTTT.

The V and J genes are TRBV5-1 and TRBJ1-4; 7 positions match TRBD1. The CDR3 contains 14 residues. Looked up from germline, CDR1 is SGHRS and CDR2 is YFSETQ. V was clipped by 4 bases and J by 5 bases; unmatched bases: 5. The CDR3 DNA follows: TGCGCCAGCAGCCAGGGACAGACGAATGAAAAACTGTTTTTT. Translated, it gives CASSQGQTNEKLFF.

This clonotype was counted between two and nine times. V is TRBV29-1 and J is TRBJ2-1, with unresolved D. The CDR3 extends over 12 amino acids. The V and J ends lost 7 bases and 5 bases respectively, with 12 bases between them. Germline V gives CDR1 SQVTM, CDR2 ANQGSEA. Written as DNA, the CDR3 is TGCAGCGGCCTTATGAATCACAATGAGCAGTTCTTC. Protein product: CSGLMNHNEQFF.

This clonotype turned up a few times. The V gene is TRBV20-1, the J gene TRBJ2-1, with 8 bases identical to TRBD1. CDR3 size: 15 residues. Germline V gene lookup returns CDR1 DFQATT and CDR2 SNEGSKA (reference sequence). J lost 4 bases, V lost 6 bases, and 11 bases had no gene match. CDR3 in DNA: TGCAGTGCCATCCTTCGGGACAGGCAGTACAATGAGCAGTTCTTC. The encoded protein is CSAILRDRQYNEQFF.

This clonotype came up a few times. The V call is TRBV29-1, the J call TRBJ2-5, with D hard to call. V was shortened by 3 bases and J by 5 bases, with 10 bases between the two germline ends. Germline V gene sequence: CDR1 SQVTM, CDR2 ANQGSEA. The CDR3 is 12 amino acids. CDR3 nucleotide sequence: TGCAGCGTTGATGAAGGGAAGGAGACCCAGTACTTC. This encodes CSVDEGKETQYF.

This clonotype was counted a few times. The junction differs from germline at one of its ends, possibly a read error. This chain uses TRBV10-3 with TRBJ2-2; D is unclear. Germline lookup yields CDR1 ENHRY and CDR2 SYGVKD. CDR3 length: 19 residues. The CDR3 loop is CAVSETLGRLGQNTGELFF. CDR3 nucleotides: TGTGCCGTCAGTGAGACCCTAGGCCGGCTGGGCCAGAACACCGGGGAGCTGTTTTTT.

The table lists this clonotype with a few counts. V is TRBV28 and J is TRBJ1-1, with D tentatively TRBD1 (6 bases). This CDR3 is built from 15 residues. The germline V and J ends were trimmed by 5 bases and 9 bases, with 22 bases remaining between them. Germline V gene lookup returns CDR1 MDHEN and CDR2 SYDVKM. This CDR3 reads CASSPPDRLPNKAFF. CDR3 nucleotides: TGTGCCAGCAGTCCCCCCGACAGGCTCCCGAACAAAGCTTTCTTT.

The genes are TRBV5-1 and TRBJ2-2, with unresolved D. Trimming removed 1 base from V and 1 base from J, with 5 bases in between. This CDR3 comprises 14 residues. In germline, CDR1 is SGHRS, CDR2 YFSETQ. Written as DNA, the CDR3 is TGCGCCAGCAGCTTGATTCAGAACACCGGGGAGCTGTTTTTT. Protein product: CASSLIQNTGELFF.

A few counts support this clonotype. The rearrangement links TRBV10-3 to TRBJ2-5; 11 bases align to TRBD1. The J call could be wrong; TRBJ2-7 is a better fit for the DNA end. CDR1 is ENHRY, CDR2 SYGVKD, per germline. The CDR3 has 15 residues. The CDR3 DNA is TGTGCCATCAGTGAGAAGGACAGGGGGCTTTACGAGCAGTACTTC. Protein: CAISEKDRGLYEQYF.